Shown below are 13 T cell receptor beta chains from a single sample sequenced in a study of vaccination effects on CD4 cells after COVID-19. What these receptors recognize is not known. CD4+ T cells specific for antigen were expanded with viral peptide pools by the ViraFEST assay before sequencing. A 10-day culture period preceded the isolation of CD4+ T cells. Participants were given two doses of BNT162b2 or mRNA-1273 vaccine. TCRdb's table, derived via immunoSEQ multiplex PCR, lists solely in-frame clones and lacks some. The sample shows 75,000 to 100,000 clones, 60% to 80% of them seen only once. The material was CD4+ T cells from PBMCs cultured with HCoV-OC43 spike peptides, obtained after COVID-19 vaccination. Subset specified: HCoV-OC43 spike overlapping peptide pool stimulation. The source of these receptors is a human donor who received a COVID-19 vaccine.

The CDR3 DNA reads as TGTGCTAGTGGTTTGTGGGGGGCCGGCACAGATACGCAGTATTTT. Its protein product is CASGLWGAGTDTQYF. This chain joins TRBV12-5 and TRBJ2-3; D tentatively fits TRBD1 or TRBD2 (6 bases each). CDR1 is LGHNT and CDR2 is FRNRAP in the germline V gene. This CDR3 is built from 15 residues. Trimming removed 2 bases from V and 1 base from J, with 10 bases in between.

The chain has TRBV12-5 and TRBJ1-2; D unresolved. Trimming took 5 bases from V and 1 from J, leaving 11 bases between them. The length of the CDR3 is 14 residues. Per the germline V gene, CDR1 is LGHNT and CDR2 is FRNRAP. The CDR3 sequence: CASGTDTYNYGYTF. CDR3 in DNA: TGTGCTAGTGGTACCGACACGTATAACTATGGCTACACCTTC.

CDR3 nucleotide sequence: TGTGCCTGGAACTCACAGGGAGGTACGCAGTATTTT. This gives the protein CAWNSQGGTQYF. The rearrangement joins TRBV30 to TRBJ2-3, with D possibly called TRBD1 or TRBD2 (6 bases each). Germline-derived CDR1 and CDR2 are GTSNPN and SVGIG (reference sequence). The CDR3 runs 12 residues. The ends were cut back, 4 bases at V and 8 bases at J, with 13 bases in the middle.

The genes are TRBV6-5 and TRBJ2-7; no clear D. Trimming pared 5 bases from V and 0 bases from J, leaving 11 bases between. CDR1 MNHEY and CDR2 SVGAGI come from the germline V gene. This CDR3 comprises 14 residues. This CDR3 is CASSTRRSSYEQYV. Written as DNA, the CDR3 is TGTGCCAGCAGTACCCGGCGGTCCTCCTACGAGCAGTACGTC.

This clone was recorded once. The chain carries TRBV5-5 and TRBJ2-1; TRBD2 aligns across 12 bases. Germline V CDR1 and CDR2: SGHKS, YYEKEE (reference sequence). The CDR3 contains 14 residues. Losses at the gene ends were 4 bases for V and 16 bases for J; bases not matched to a gene: 12. The CDR3 sequence is CASSPWTSGADLFF. The CDR3 region has the DNA TGTGCCAGCAGCCCCTGGACTAGCGGGGCGGATTTATTCTTC.

This clone came up a few times. V and J are TRBV6-2 or TRBV6-3 and TRBJ2-7; D remains unclear. Germline V lookup: CDR1 MNHEY, CDR2 SVGEGT. The CDR3 length is 13 residues. V was clipped by 7 bases and J by 0 bases, with 10 bases between them. DNA for the CDR3: TGTGCCAGCACCCCGACCGGCTCCTACGAGCAGTACGTC. Translating gives CASTPTGSYEQYV.

The chain couples TRBV2 to TRBJ2-7, with D perhaps matching TRBD1 (6 bases). Germline CDR1 is SNHLY and CDR2 is FYNNEI. Trimming stripped 7 bases from V and 3 bases from J, with 10 bases between. The CDR3 spans 12 residues. CDR3 loop: CASNSDSYEQYV. DNA of the CDR3: TGTGCCAGCAACTCGGACAGCTACGAGCAGTACGTC.

This clone was detected only once. The chain couples TRBV27 to TRBJ1-1; maybe TRBD1 (5 bases). V lost 7 bases to trimming and J lost 6 bases, with 21 bases between them. Germline values: CDR1 MNHEY, CDR2 SMNVEV (reference sequence). The CDR3 loop spans 15 amino acids. CDR3 region: CASTPRGGHLAEAFF. The CDR3 DNA reads as TGTGCCAGCACCCCGCGGGGCGGCCACCTGGCTGAAGCTTTCTTT.

In this sample, this clone turned up a few times. This chain links TRBV6-5 with TRBJ1-2; the D is unclear. Trimming removed 8 bases from V and 3 bases from J, with 4 bases in between. The CDR3 length is 10 residues. Germline lookup yields CDR1 MNHEY and CDR2 SVGAGI. The CDR3 nucleotides are TGTGCCAGCTGGGACTATGGCTACACCTTC. Protein product: CASWDYGYTF.

This chain uses TRBV5-6 with TRBJ2-5; 9 nucleotides agree with TRBD2. Germline V gives CDR1 SGHDT, CDR2 YYEEEE. J was trimmed by 2 bases and V by 2 bases; bases with no gene match: 4. The CDR3 covers 15 residues. The CDR3 DNA reads TGTGCCAGCAGCTTCGGCCTAGCGGGGCAAGAGACCCAGTACTTC. Amino acid sequence: CASSFGLAGQETQYF.

The chain carries TRBV18 and TRBJ2-2; D remains ambiguous. The germline V gene has CDR1 KGHSH and CDR2 LQKENI. This CDR3 region has 17 residues. The germline V and J ends were trimmed by 2 bases and 7 bases, with 20 bases remaining between them. In DNA, the CDR3 is TGTGCCAGCTCACCATTATTCCACAGTGGGATACACGGGGAGCTGTTTTTT. It specifies CASSPLFHSGIHGELFF.

The CDR3 nucleotides read TGTGCCAGCAATGATCTCACGCCGGGCACTGAAGCTTTCTTT. Translation gives CASNDLTPGTEAFF. The V call is TRBV2, the J call TRBJ1-1, with no clear D. The CDR3 totals 14 residues. Trimming cost V 7 bases and J 4 bases, with 16 bases left between them. CDR1 and CDR2 from the germline V gene are SNHLY and FYNNEI.

CDR3 region: CASRGGGGTDTQYF. CDR3 coding DNA: TGCGCCAGCCGCGGGGGTGGGGGCACAGATACGCAGTATTTT. This sequence joins TRBV5-1 and TRBJ2-3, with 7 nucleotides matching TRBD2. V dropped 7 bases and J dropped 1; count of bases not matched to a gene: 6. CDR1 and CDR2 (germline): SGHRS, YFSETQ. The CDR3 has 14 amino acids.